These T cell receptor beta chains were read from a single sample in a study of T cell responses to AZD1222 COVID-19 vaccine. Clones were sequenced by immunoSEQ multiplex PCR, and TCRdb holds only the in-frame ones, with some missing. The sample includes 130,000 or so clones, more than 85% of them seen just once. Here the sequenced sample was peripheral blood, taken on day 0 of AZD1222 vaccination. Receptors originate from an adult in good health. The CDR3 runs from the conserved cysteine through the conserved F or W. The order of the fields is V gene, clone size, J gene, D gene, CDR3 DNA, CDR3 protein. A D gene is named only where the DNA matches it firmly. Clone size is given for some rows only: seen once, a few or many times, or a class if the clone is expanded.

v_gene: TRBV20-1
abundance: -
j_gene: TRBJ1-2
d_gene: -
CDR3nt: TGCAGTGCTTCCCCAGGGACTGGCTACACCTTC
CDR3aa: CSASPGTGYTF

v_gene: TRBV18
abundance: -
j_gene: TRBJ1-1
d_gene: -
CDR3nt: TGTGCCAGCTCACCTCTCCAGAGAAGGGGACTAATGAACACTGAAGCTTTCTTT
CDR3aa: CASSPLQRRGLMNTEAFF

v_gene: TRBV4-1
abundance: -
j_gene: TRBJ2-1
d_gene: TRBD1
CDR3nt: TGCGCCAGCAGCCAAGTGGGACAGGGAAGAAATGAGCAGTTCTTC
CDR3aa: CASSQVGQGRNEQFF

v_gene: TRBV5-1
abundance: -
j_gene: TRBJ1-2
d_gene: -
CDR3nt: TGCGCCAGCACCCTTGGGGGGGGCGGCTACACCTTC
CDR3aa: CASTLGGGGYTF

v_gene: TRBV14
abundance: -
j_gene: TRBJ1-2
d_gene: -
CDR3nt: TGTGCCAGCAGCCAAGAGAGAGGAGACCCCTATGGCTACACCTTC
CDR3aa: CASSQERGDPYGYTF

v_gene: TRBV10-3
abundance: once
j_gene: TRBJ1-1
d_gene: -
CDR3nt: TGTGCCATCAGTGTGGGAGGGAACACTGAAGCTTTCTTT
CDR3aa: CAISVGGNTEAFF

v_gene: TRBV12-3/TRBV12-4
abundance: once
j_gene: TRBJ2-7
d_gene: -
CDR3nt: TGTGCCAGCAGTTCGGGGCCAACCTACGAGCAGTACTTC
CDR3aa: CASSSGPTYEQYF

v_gene: TRBV5-1
abundance: -
j_gene: TRBJ2-7
d_gene: -
CDR3nt: TGCGCCAGCAGCTTGACCTGGACAGCCAACTACGAGCAGTACTTC
CDR3aa: CASSLTWTANYEQYF

v_gene: TRBV30
abundance: -
j_gene: TRBJ1-6
d_gene: TRBD1
CDR3nt: TGTGCCTGGAGGGGGACAGGGTGGGGCTCCTATAATTCACCCCTCCACTTT
CDR3aa: CAWRGTGWGSYNSPLHF

v_gene: TRBV2
abundance: -
j_gene: TRBJ1-2
d_gene: -
CDR3nt: TGTGCCAGCAGTGAAACTCCATATGGCTACACCTTC
CDR3aa: CASSETPYGYTF

v_gene: TRBV7-6
abundance: -
j_gene: TRBJ1-3
d_gene: TRBD1
CDR3nt: TGTGCCAGCAGCTTAGAATATCCAGGGGGTGCTGGAAACACCATATATTTT
CDR3aa: CASSLEYPGGAGNTIYF

v_gene: TRBV6-5
abundance: -
j_gene: TRBJ1-4
d_gene: -
CDR3nt: TGTGCCAGCAGTCTCATGGGGGGAGTTAATGAAAAACTGTTTTTT
CDR3aa: CASSLMGGVNEKLFF

v_gene: TRBV5-1
abundance: -
j_gene: TRBJ1-1
d_gene: TRBD1
CDR3nt: TGCGCCAGCAGCCCCTATCGGACAGGGGCAACTTTCTTT
CDR3aa: CASSPYRTGATFF

v_gene: TRBV5-4
abundance: -
j_gene: TRBJ1-3
d_gene: TRBD1
CDR3nt: TGTGCCAGCAGCCTCGGACAGGGGAACACCATATATTTT
CDR3aa: CASSLGQGNTIYF

v_gene: TRBV7-2
abundance: -
j_gene: TRBJ2-4
d_gene: TRBD1
CDR3nt: TGTGCCAGCAGCTTAGTCGCGGGACAGGGGAGAGGATACATTCAGTACTTC
CDR3aa: CASSLVAGQGRGYIQYF

v_gene: TRBV6-6
abundance: once
j_gene: TRBJ1-4
d_gene: TRBD1
CDR3nt: TGTGCCAGCAGTTGGACAGGGGAGAATGAAAAACTGTTTTTT
CDR3aa: CASSWTGENEKLFF

v_gene: TRBV20-1
abundance: -
j_gene: TRBJ2-2
d_gene: -
CDR3nt: TGCAGTGCCACCGACACCGGGGAGCTGTTTTTT
CDR3aa: CSATDTGELFF

v_gene: TRBV14
abundance: once
j_gene: TRBJ1-5
d_gene: TRBD1
CDR3nt: TGTGCCAGCAGCCAAGGACAGGGGGGACAGCCCCAGCATTTT
CDR3aa: CASSQGQGGQPQHF

v_gene: TRBV6-5
abundance: -
j_gene: TRBJ2-5
d_gene: -
CDR3nt: TGTGCCAGCAGTTACTCCGGGACACGGGTGACCCAGTACTTC
CDR3aa: CASSYSGTRVTQYF

v_gene: TRBV6-5
abundance: -
j_gene: TRBJ2-7
d_gene: -
CDR3nt: TGTGCCAGCAGCTGGGGACTCCTTTTCCTCTACGAGCAGTACTTC
CDR3aa: CASSWGLLFLYEQYF

v_gene: TRBV3-1/TRBV3-2
abundance: -
j_gene: TRBJ1-4
d_gene: TRBD1
CDR3nt: TGTGCCAGCAGCAACTGGGACAGGGGGGCTGAAAAACTGTTTTTT
CDR3aa: CASSNWDRGAEKLFF

v_gene: TRBV5-5
abundance: -
j_gene: TRBJ2-7
d_gene: -
CDR3nt: TGTGCCAGCAGCTTGAGGGTTGGGACACCCGCCTACGAGCAGTACTTC
CDR3aa: CASSLRVGTPAYEQYF

v_gene: TRBV7-2
abundance: -
j_gene: TRBJ1-4
d_gene: -
CDR3nt: TGTGCCAGCCGCTATAATGAAAAACTGTTTTTT
CDR3aa: CASRYNEKLFF

v_gene: TRBV5-1
abundance: -
j_gene: TRBJ2-3
d_gene: TRBD1
CDR3nt: TGCGCCAGCAGCTTTGCACAGGGGACAGATACGCAGTATTTT
CDR3aa: CASSFAQGTDTQYF

v_gene: TRBV6-5
abundance: -
j_gene: TRBJ2-4
d_gene: -
CDR3nt: TGTGCCAGCAGTTACGGATGGGCCAAAAACATTCAGTACTTC
CDR3aa: CASSYGWAKNIQYF

v_gene: TRBV19
abundance: -
j_gene: TRBJ1-1
d_gene: -
CDR3nt: TGTGCCAGTAGCTTACGGGGCATGAACACTGAAGCTTTCTTT
CDR3aa: CASSLRGMNTEAFF

v_gene: TRBV6-4
abundance: once
j_gene: TRBJ2-1
d_gene: -
CDR3nt: TGTGCCAGCAGTGACTCGAGTCGAGGGCCTGAGCAGTTCTTC
CDR3aa: CASSDSSRGPEQFF

v_gene: TRBV11-2
abundance: -
j_gene: TRBJ1-5
d_gene: -
CDR3nt: TGTGCCAGCAGCTTAGATGCCGGAAATCGGCCCCAGCATTTT
CDR3aa: CASSLDAGNRPQHF

v_gene: TRBV7-9
abundance: -
j_gene: TRBJ2-7
d_gene: TRBD1
CDR3nt: TGTGCCAGCAGCTTTGACAGGGGCTACGAGCAGTACTTC
CDR3aa: CASSFDRGYEQYF

v_gene: TRBV7-8
abundance: -
j_gene: TRBJ1-4
d_gene: -
CDR3nt: TGTGCCAGCAGCTTGGGGGGGACGGGTGAAAAACTGTTTTTT
CDR3aa: CASSLGGTGEKLFF

v_gene: TRBV5-1
abundance: -
j_gene: TRBJ1-2
d_gene: TRBD1
CDR3nt: TGCGCCAGCAGCTTGGAACCCACAGGGGGCGGCGGCTACACCTTC
CDR3aa: CASSLEPTGGGGYTF

v_gene: TRBV27
abundance: -
j_gene: TRBJ2-7
d_gene: -
CDR3nt: TGTGCCAGCAGTTTATTGGGTCAGGCCACCTACGAGCAGTACTTC
CDR3aa: CASSLLGQATYEQYF

v_gene: TRBV12-3/TRBV12-4
abundance: few
j_gene: TRBJ2-7
d_gene: -
CDR3nt: TGTGCCAGCAGTTTGGGTCCGGGCGACGAGCAGTACTTC
CDR3aa: CASSLGPGDEQYF

v_gene: TRBV2
abundance: -
j_gene: TRBJ2-1
d_gene: -
CDR3nt: TGTGCCAGCCAGCGCGTTATCAATGAGCAGTTCTTC
CDR3aa: CASQRVINEQFF

v_gene: TRBV27
abundance: -
j_gene: TRBJ2-1
d_gene: -
CDR3nt: TGTGCCAGCAGTGGTCCGGGGACCTACAATGAGCAGTTCTTC
CDR3aa: CASSGPGTYNEQFF

v_gene: TRBV11-2
abundance: -
j_gene: TRBJ1-2
d_gene: -
CDR3nt: TGTGCCAGCAGCCCGGGAAACAACTATGGCTACACCTTC
CDR3aa: CASSPGNNYGYTF

v_gene: TRBV2
abundance: -
j_gene: TRBJ1-2
d_gene: -
CDR3nt: TGTGCCAGCAGTGACTACGGGGGCTATGGCTACACCTTC
CDR3aa: CASSDYGGYGYTF

v_gene: TRBV13
abundance: -
j_gene: TRBJ1-2
d_gene: TRBD1
CDR3nt: TGTGCCAGCAGCGGACAGGGCGAGGGAAACTATGGCTACACCTTC
CDR3aa: CASSGQGEGNYGYTF

v_gene: TRBV27
abundance: once
j_gene: TRBJ1-1
d_gene: -
CDR3nt: TGTGCCAGCAGTTTCGGGGGTTCGAACACTGAAGCTTTCTTT
CDR3aa: CASSFGGSNTEAFF

v_gene: TRBV19
abundance: -
j_gene: TRBJ1-5
d_gene: TRBD1
CDR3nt: TGTGCCAGTAGTAGGGACAGGGTGACGCGCAATCAGCCCCAGCATTTT
CDR3aa: CASSRDRVTRNQPQHF

v_gene: TRBV6-5
abundance: -
j_gene: TRBJ1-6
d_gene: -
CDR3nt: TGTGCCAGCAGTCCTCTAGGGAGTAATTCACCCCTCCACTTT
CDR3aa: CASSPLGSNSPLHF

v_gene: TRBV6-2/TRBV6-3
abundance: -
j_gene: TRBJ1-6
d_gene: -
CDR3nt: TGTGCCAGCAGTTACGGATTTGGGAGTAATTCACCCCTCCACTTT
CDR3aa: CASSYGFGSNSPLHF

v_gene: TRBV3-1/TRBV3-2
abundance: -
j_gene: TRBJ1-5
d_gene: -
CDR3nt: TGTGCCAGCAGCCAAGATCCCAGCAGGGCCCAGCATTTT
CDR3aa: CASSQDPSRAQHF

v_gene: TRBV20-1
abundance: -
j_gene: TRBJ1-2
d_gene: -
CDR3nt: TGCAGTGCTAGTCCCGGGCCGGGCTACACCTTC
CDR3aa: CSASPGPGYTF

v_gene: TRBV18
abundance: -
j_gene: TRBJ1-1
d_gene: -
CDR3nt: TGTGCCAGCTCACCGGGGCTGAACACTGAAGCTTTCTTT
CDR3aa: CASSPGLNTEAFF

v_gene: TRBV6-5
abundance: -
j_gene: TRBJ2-4
d_gene: -
CDR3nt: TGTGCCAGCAGAAGAGACAGGGAGGAAAACATTCAGTACTTC
CDR3aa: CASRRDREENIQYF

v_gene: TRBV3-1/TRBV3-2
abundance: -
j_gene: TRBJ2-7
d_gene: TRBD1
CDR3nt: TGTGCCAGCAGCAGCCGGGACAGGGGTTTCTACGAGCAGTACTTC
CDR3aa: CASSSRDRGFYEQYF

v_gene: TRBV2
abundance: -
j_gene: TRBJ1-1
d_gene: -
CDR3nt: TGTGCCAGCAGTCGTCAGGCCGGTTCGGAAGCTTTCTTT
CDR3aa: CASSRQAGSEAFF

v_gene: TRBV19
abundance: once
j_gene: TRBJ2-1
d_gene: TRBD1
CDR3nt: TGTGCCACAGTGGACAGGGGTTACAATGAGCAGTTCTTC
CDR3aa: CATVDRGYNEQFF

v_gene: TRBV5-1
abundance: -
j_gene: TRBJ2-2
d_gene: -
CDR3nt: TGCGCCAGCAGCTTGCTCCCCGGACTCAACACCGGGGAGCTGTTTTTT
CDR3aa: CASSLLPGLNTGELFF

v_gene: TRBV19
abundance: -
j_gene: TRBJ2-1
d_gene: -
CDR3nt: TGTGCCAGTACCTCCGGGTTCCTCTCCTACAATGAGCAGTTCTTC
CDR3aa: CASTSGFLSYNEQFF

v_gene: TRBV6-5
abundance: once
j_gene: TRBJ1-1
d_gene: -
CDR3nt: TGTGCCAGCAGTCCCCCTCCTGGGGCAGCACGTGAAGCTTTCTTT
CDR3aa: CASSPPPGAAREAFF

v_gene: TRBV7-9
abundance: -
j_gene: TRBJ1-2
d_gene: TRBD1
CDR3nt: TGTGCCAGCAGCCCGGGACAGGGACCTCACTATGGCTACACCTTC
CDR3aa: CASSPGQGPHYGYTF